The 3 T cell receptor beta chains below come from one sample, sequenced in a study of PD-1 blockade in mismatch repair-deficient tumors. Generated by immunoSEQ multiplex PCR, the TCRdb table keeps only in-frame clones and is missing some. The table has about 84,000 clones, over 70% seen once. Here the sequenced sample was peripheral blood, taken 12 weeks after starting pembrolizumab. These receptors came from an adult with mismatch repair-deficient cancer.

The chain employs TRBV5-6 and TRBJ2-3; D not certain. Germline CDR1 is SGHDT and CDR2 is YYEEEE. Trimming stripped 4 bases from V and 2 bases from J, with 5 bases between. The CDR3 length is 12 residues. This chain's CDR3 is CASSKNTDTQYF. The CDR3 bases are TGTGCCAGCAGCAAAAACACAGATACGCAGTATTTT.

This chain uses TRBV7-3 with TRBJ2-3; maybe TRBD2 (5 bases). Trimming stripped 3 bases from V and 5 bases from J, with 15 bases between. Germline CDR1 is SGHTA and CDR2 is FQGTGA. This CDR3 is built from 15 residues. CDR3 nucleotide sequence: TGTGCCAGCAGCTTTGAGGTGAGGGCCCGAGATACGCAGTATTTT. Its translation: CASSFEVRARDTQYF.

The chain joins TRBV5-6 to TRBJ2-3; TRBD2 matches at 10 bases. Germline values: CDR1 SGHDT, CDR2 YYEEEE. The junction had 3 bases not matched to a gene; V was cut back by 1 base and J by 4 bases. The CDR3 is 15 amino acids. The CDR3, as DNA: TGTGCCAGCAGCTTGACTAGCGGGGTACCAGATACGCAGTATTTT. It translates to CASSLTSGVPDTQYF.